These T cell receptor beta chains were read from a single sample in a study of cytomegalovirus exposure and HLA in healthy donors. Assay used: immunoSEQ multiplex PCR; TCRdb lists only in-frame clones, some missing. Of 150,000 to 200,000 clones listed, roughly 80% are singletons. Material: PBMCs. Every receptor here comes from a girl between 5 and 17 years old in good health and CMV-seropositive. Each CDR3 is given with its conserved first and last residue. D genes are given only for firm matches. Clone size is stated in some rows and not others, as once, few, many or a class when expanded.

TRBJ1-2 once . TRBV10-3 TGTGCCATCAGTTATACCGGGTTTAACTATGGCTACACCTTC CAISYTGFNYGYTF
TRBJ2-7 once TRBD1 TRBV6-1 TGTGCCAGCAAACCACCGGGACAGACTTTCTACGAGCAGTACTTC CASKPPGQTFYEQYF
TRBJ1-1 . . TRBV4-2 TGTGCCAGCAGCCAAGATACGCAGGAAATGAACACTGAAGCTTTCTTT CASSQDTQEMNTEAFF
TRBJ2-1 . TRBD1 TRBV2 TGTGCCAGCGGGGGCTTAGGGGGCTACTCCTACAATGAGCAGTTCTTC CASGGLGGYSYNEQFF
TRBJ2-1 . TRBD2 TRBV5-1 TGCGCCAGCAGCTCTCATACTAGCGGGAGTGGGAATGAGCAGTTCTTC CASSSHTSGSGNEQFF
TRBJ1-5 . TRBD1 TRBV5-6 TGTGCCAGCAGCCCGGGGACAGGCAATCAGCCCCAGCATTTT CASSPGTGNQPQHF
TRBJ2-5 once . TRBV5-1 TGCGCCAGCAGCTTAACGGAGGAAGAGACCCAGTACTTC CASSLTEEETQYF
TRBJ2-2 . . TRBV30 TGTGCCTGGAAGGAGGGGGGGCCCTACACCGGGGAGCTGTTTTTT CAWKEGGPYTGELFF
TRBJ1-4 . TRBD1 TRBV9 TGTGCCAGCAGCGCCAGTGGGACAGGGGGATATGAAAAACTGTTTTTT CASSASGTGGYEKLFF
TRBJ2-2 . . TRBV5-1 TGCGCCAGCAGCTTGGATACCGCAGGGTCCGGGGAGCTGTTTTTT CASSLDTAGSGELFF